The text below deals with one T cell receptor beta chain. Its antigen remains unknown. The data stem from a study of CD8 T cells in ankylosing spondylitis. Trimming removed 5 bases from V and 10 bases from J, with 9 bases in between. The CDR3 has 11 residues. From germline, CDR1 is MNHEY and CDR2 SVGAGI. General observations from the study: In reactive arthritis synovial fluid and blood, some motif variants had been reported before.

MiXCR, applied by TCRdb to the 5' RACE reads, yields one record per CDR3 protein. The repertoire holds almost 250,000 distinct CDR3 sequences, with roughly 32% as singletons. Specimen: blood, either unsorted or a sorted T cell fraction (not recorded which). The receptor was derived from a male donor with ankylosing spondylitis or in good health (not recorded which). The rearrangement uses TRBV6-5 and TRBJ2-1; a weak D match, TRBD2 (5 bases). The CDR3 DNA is TGTGCCAGCAGTGGACCGGGGGAGCAGTTCTTC. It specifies CASSGPGEQFF.